The subject of this entry is one T cell receptor (beta chain). Its matching antigen is unknown. This sample stems from a study of shared clonotypes between healthy human individuals. Study in general: Donor composition was a couple of women and a few men, aged 18 to 49. Notes on the study in general: Since donors were few, the genetic and exposure-history diversity represented was limited.

Profiling relied on immunoSEQ multiplex PCR, and the TCRdb table lists in-frame clones only, not all of them. The table includes 2 million to 2.5 million clones, more than 80% detected once. The CDR3 has 14 residues. V was shortened by 5 bases and J by 4 bases, with 11 bases between the two germline ends. The V gene's germline CDR1 is SGHTA and CDR2 FQGNSA. This receptor was identified in a man aged 18 to 29 in good health. Some clones in this sample may be carry-over from other donors' samples. Material: naive CD4+ T cells from PBMCs. Subset indicated: CD45RA+ positively selected. The chain uses TRBV7-2 and TRBJ2-2; tentatively, D is TRBD1 (5 bases). The CDR3, as DNA: TGTGCCAGCAGCGCTCGACAGTCCACCGGGGAGCTGTTTTTT. Translated, it gives CASSARQSTGELFF. The whole variable domain, filled in from reference TRBV7-2 and TRBJ2-2, reads GAGVSQSPSNKVTEKGKDVELRCDPISGHTALYWYRQSLGQGLEFLIYFQGNSAPDKSGLPSDRFSAERTGGSVSTLTIQRTQQEDSAVYLCASSARQSTGELFFGEGSRLTVL.